This record looks at one T cell receptor beta chain sequence and its context. Per the authors' pipeline: Reference gene primers were amplified, and this amplification served to estimate nucleated cell counts. The data were produced by immunoSEQ multiplex PCR, yet TCRdb's version contains in-frame clones alone and is incomplete. The V and J calls and clone size come from that table; D and trimming were worked out from the DNA. This table holds some 18,000 clones, roughly 90% found once. This sample was taken from a study of blood T cell repertoires in COVID-19. For the study at large: Samples representing acute and convalescent COVID-19 were sourced from the United States, Italy and Spain.

CDR1 and CDR2 from the germline V gene are SGHRS and YFSETQ. The CDR3 length is 17 residues. Trimming removed 5 bases from V and 0 bases from J; junction bases left unmatched: 3. V is TRBV5-1 and J is TRBJ2-1; TRBD2 matches 15 bases. Sample: peripheral blood. The receptor's source is a human donor in a cohort sampled during active COVID-19. The CDR3 sequence: CASRGLAGGSSYNEQFF. The DNA of the CDR3 is TGCGCCAGCAGGGGACTAGCGGGGGGTAGCTCCTACAATGAGCAGTTCTTC.